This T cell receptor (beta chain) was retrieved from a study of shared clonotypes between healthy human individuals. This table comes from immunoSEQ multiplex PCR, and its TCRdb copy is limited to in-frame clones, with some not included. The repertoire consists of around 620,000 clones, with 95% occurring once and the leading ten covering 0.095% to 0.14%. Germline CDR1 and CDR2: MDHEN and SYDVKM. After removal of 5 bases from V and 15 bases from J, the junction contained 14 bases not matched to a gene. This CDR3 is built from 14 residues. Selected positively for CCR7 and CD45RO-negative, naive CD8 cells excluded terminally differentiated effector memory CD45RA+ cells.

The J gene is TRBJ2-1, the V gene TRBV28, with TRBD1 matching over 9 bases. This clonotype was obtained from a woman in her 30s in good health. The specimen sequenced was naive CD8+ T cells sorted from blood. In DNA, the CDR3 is TGTGCCAGCAGTCCGACCCACAGGGGGCGTAGGCTGTTCTTC. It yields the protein CASSPTHRGRRLFF.